The sequence of this T cell receptor (beta chain) was determined in a study of blood T cell repertoires in COVID-19. Study summary: Acute-phase and convalescent COVID-19 samples originated in the United States, Italy and Spain. T cells, B-cell-depleted T cells, or PBMCs provided the cDNA or gDNA that served as material.

Study processing details: It was from reference gene primer amplification that nucleated cell counts were estimated. Sequenced by immunoSEQ multiplex PCR; TCRdb stores in-frame clones only, minus some. The DNA was the basis for D and trimming; V, J and clone size are from that table. This sample carries about 260,000 clones, 88% of them seen once, and the ten largest clones take about 0.7%. The V and J ends lost 7 bases and 1 base, in that order; junction bases with no gene match: 11. CDR1 and CDR2 (germline): MDHEN, SYDVKM. The CDR3 covers 16 residues. The chain recombines TRBV28 with TRBJ2-7; 9 nucleotides agree with TRBD2. Sequenced: peripheral blood. The clonotype was recovered from a human donor in a cohort sampled during active COVID-19. The CDR3 DNA reads as TGTGCCAGCAAATTTAGCGGGAGTGTTCAATCCTACGAGCAGTACTTC. The encoded protein is CASKFSGSVQSYEQYF.